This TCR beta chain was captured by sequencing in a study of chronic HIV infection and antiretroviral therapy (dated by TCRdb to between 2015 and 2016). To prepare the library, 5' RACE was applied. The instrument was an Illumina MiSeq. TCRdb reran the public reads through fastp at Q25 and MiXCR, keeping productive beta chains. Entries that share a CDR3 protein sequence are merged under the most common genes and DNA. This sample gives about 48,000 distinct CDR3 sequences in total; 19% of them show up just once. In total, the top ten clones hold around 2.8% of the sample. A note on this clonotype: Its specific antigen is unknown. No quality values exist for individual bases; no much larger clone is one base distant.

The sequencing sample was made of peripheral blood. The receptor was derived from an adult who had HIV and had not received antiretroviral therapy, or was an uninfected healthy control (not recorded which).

The CDR3 sequence is CSVVRQAVGQFF. DNA sequence: TGCAGCGTGGTTCGCCAGGCCGTAGGGCAGTTCTTC. This sequence uses TRBV29-1 and TRBJ2-1; the D gene cannot be named for sure. The CDR3, cysteine through phenylalanine, is 12 amino acids long. The DNA shown is the 36-base CDR3, in frame from base 1. Trimming removed 6 bases from V and 12 bases from J, leaving 18 bases between the germline ends. CDR1 SQVTM and CDR2 ANQGSEA were looked up in the germline V gene.